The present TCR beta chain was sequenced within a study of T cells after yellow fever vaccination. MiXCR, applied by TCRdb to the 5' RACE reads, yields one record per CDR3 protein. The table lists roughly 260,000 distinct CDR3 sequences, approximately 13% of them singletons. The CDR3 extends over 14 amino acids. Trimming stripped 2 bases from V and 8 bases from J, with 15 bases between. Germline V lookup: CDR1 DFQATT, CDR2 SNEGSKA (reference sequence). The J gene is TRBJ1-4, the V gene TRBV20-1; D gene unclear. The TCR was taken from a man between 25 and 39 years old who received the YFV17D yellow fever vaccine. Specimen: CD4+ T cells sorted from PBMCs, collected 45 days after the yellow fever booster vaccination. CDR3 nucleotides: TGCAGTGCTAGATACGCCTCTGACGACGAAAAACTGTTTTTT. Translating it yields CSARYASDDEKLFF.